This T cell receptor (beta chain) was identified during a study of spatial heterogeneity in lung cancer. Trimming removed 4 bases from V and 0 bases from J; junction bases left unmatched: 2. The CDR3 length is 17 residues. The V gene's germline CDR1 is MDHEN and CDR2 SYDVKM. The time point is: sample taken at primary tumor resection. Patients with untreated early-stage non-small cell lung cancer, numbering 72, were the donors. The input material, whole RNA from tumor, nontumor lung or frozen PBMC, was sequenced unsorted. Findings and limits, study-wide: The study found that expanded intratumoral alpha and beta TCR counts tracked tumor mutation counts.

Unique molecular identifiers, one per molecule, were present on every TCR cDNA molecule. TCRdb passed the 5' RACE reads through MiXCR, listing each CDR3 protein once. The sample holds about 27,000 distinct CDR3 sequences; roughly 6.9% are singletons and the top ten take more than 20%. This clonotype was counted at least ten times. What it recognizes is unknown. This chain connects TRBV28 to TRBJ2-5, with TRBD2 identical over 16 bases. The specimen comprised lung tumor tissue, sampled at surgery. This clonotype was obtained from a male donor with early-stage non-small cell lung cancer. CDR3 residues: CASSWGLAGGDQETQYF. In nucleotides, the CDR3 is TGTGCCAGCAGTTGGGGACTAGCGGGGGGGGACCAAGAGACCCAGTACTTC.